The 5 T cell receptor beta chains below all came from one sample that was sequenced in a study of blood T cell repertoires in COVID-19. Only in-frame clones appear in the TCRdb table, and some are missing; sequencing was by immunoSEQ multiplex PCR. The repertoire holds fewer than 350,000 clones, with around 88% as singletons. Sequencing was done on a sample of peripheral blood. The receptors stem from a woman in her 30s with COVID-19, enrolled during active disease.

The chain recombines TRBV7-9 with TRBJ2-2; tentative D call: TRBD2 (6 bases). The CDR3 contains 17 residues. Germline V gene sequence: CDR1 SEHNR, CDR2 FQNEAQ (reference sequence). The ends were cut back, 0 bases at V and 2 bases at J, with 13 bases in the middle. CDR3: CASSLARRAANTGELFF. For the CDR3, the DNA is TGTGCCAGCAGCTTAGCCAGGAGGGCAGCCAACACCGGGGAGCTGTTTTTT.

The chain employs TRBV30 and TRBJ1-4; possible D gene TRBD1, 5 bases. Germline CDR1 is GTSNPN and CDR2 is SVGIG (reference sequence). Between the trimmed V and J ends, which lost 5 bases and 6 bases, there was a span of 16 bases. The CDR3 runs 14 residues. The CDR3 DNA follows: TGTGCCTGGTCACGCTGGGTCAGGGATGAAAAACTGTTTTTT. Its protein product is CAWSRWVRDEKLFF.

CDR3 loop: CASRRASGRNYEQYV. For the CDR3, the DNA is TGTGCCAGCCGCAGAGCGTCAGGGAGGAACTACGAGCAGTACGTC. The chain employs TRBV2 and TRBJ2-7; a weak D match, TRBD2 (6 bases). In germline, CDR1 is SNHLY, CDR2 FYNNEI. CDR3 length: 15 residues. V gave up 8 bases and J gave up 3 bases, with 20 bases separating them.

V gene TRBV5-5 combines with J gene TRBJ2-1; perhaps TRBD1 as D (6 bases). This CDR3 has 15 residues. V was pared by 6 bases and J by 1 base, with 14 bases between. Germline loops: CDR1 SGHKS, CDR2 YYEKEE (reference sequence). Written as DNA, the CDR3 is TGTGCCAGCACCAATCGTCAGGGGTCCTACAATGAGCAGTTCTTC. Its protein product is CASTNRQGSYNEQFF.

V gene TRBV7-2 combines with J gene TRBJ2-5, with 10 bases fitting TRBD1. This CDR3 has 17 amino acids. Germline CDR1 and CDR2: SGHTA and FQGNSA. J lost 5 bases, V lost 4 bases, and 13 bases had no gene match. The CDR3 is CASSYPGTGVLGETQYF. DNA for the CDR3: TGTGCCAGCAGCTACCCCGGGACAGGGGTCCTGGGCGAGACCCAGTACTTC.